This TCR beta chain was found in a study of human thymus T cells. Assay used: immunoSEQ multiplex PCR; TCRdb lists only in-frame clones, some missing. The table includes approximately 71,000 clones, about 95% detected once. Study conclusions and caveats: Overlap was high between thymic repertoires from unrelated individuals, as reported in related research. V and J gene usage appeared biased in thymic and blood repertoires.

Regarding this clone: What it recognizes is unknown.

Resected material from corrective heart surgery provided the thymus tissue analysed. Trimming removed 4 bases at V and 8 bases at J, with 15 bases between. The length of the CDR3 is 14 residues. CDR1 is SGHNT and CDR2 is YYREEE in the germline V gene (reference sequence). The clonotype comes from a girl less than two years old with a congenital heart defect but otherwise immunologically healthy. The chain uses TRBV5-4 and TRBJ1-4, with a tentative D call TRBD1 (6 bases). The sample taken for sequencing was thymus tissue. CDR3 loop: CASSPRGGGEKLFF. DNA of the CDR3: TGTGCCAGCAGCCCTAGAGGGGGGGGCGAAAAACTGTTTTTT.